This T cell receptor (beta chain) came from a study of human T cells and chemical hapten exposure. Via MiXCR, TCRdb re-called the RACE reads, giving one row per CDR3 protein. The sample carries under 130,000 distinct CDR3 sequences, 11% recorded once. Noted time point: patch test 1, 2 weeks after DPC sensitization. Documented treatment: therapeutic diphenylcyclopropenone sensitization with weekly scalp DPC. The study extracted total RNA from unfractionated whole blood. This clonotype was counted ten times or more. Trimming shortened V by 8 bases and J by 0 bases, and 11 bases separated the two germline ends. Per the germline V gene, CDR1 is MGHRA and CDR2 is YSYEKL. The CDR3 spans 13 residues.

This clonotype was sampled from a middle-aged woman with alopecia areata. Some clones in this sample may be carry-over from other donors' samples. Source: whole blood, taken in connection with sensitization to the hapten diphenylcyclopropenone (DPC). This chain links TRBV4-1 with TRBJ2-7; D ambiguous. The chain's CDR3 is CASLSPSSYEQYF. The CDR3 DNA reads as TGCGCCAGCCTTAGCCCCAGCTCCTACGAGCAGTACTTC.